The clone carrying this TCR beta chain came up once. Its antigen is not known. Assay used: immunoSEQ multiplex PCR; TCRdb lists only in-frame clones, some missing. The repertoire holds around 31,000 clones, with around 58% as singletons. This CDR3 region has 16 residues. The V and J ends lost 9 bases and 0 bases respectively, with 15 bases between them. Germline CDR1 and CDR2: MNHEY and SMNVEV (reference sequence). The sample originates from a study of a mutant IDH1 vaccine in newly diagnosed glioma. Overall study: Vaccination followed radiotherapy alone by 4-6 weeks, or accompanied temozolomide cycles.

The time point was: week 5, during vaccination. With topical imiquimod, each dose of the vaccine consisted of 300 ug of mutant IDH1 20-mer peptide. The rearrangement uses TRBV27 and TRBJ1-6; D gene unclear. This sample comprised PBMCs, obtained from a glioma patient whose treatment included an IDH1 peptide vaccine. The source of this sequence is a woman younger than 35 with glioma. CDR3 DNA sequence: TGTGCCAGTGGACGGCGGTTTGGCTCCTATAATTCACCCCTCCACTTT. Encoded protein: CASGRRFGSYNSPLHF.